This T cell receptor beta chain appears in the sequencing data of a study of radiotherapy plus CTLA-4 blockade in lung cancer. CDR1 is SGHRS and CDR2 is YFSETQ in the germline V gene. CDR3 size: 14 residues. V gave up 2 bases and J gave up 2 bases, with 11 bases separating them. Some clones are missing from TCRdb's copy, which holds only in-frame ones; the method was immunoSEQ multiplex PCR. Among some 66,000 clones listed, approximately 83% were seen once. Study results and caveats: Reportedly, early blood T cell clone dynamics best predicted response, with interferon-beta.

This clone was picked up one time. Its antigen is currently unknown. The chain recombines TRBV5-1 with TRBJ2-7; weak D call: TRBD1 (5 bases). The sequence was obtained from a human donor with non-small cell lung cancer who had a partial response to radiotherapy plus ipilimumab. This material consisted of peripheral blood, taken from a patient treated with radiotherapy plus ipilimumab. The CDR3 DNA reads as TGCGCCAGCAGCTTAGTTGACAGTCCCTACGAGCAGTACTTC. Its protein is CASSLVDSPYEQYF.